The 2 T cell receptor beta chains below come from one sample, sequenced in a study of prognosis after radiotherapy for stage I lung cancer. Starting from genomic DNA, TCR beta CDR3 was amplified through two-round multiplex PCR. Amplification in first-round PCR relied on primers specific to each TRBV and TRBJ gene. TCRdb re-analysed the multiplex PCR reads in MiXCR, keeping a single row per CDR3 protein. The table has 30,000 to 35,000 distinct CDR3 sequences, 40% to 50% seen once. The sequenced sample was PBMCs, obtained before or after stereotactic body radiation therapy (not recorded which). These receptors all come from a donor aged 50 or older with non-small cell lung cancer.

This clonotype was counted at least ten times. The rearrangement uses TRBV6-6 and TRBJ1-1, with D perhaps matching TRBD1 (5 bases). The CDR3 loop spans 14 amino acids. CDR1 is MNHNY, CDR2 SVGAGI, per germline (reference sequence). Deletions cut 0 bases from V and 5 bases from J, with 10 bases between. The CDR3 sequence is CASSYSMGRTEAFF. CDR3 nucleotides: TGTGCCAGCAGTTACTCGATGGGGCGAACTGAAGCTTTCTTT.

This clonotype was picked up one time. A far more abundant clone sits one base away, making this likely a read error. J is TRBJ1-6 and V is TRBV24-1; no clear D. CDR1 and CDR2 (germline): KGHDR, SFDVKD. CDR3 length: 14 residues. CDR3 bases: TGTGCCAGCAGTCTACATGGAATGAGTTCACCCCTCCACTTT. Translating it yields CASSLHGMSSPLHF.